The subject of this entry is one TCR beta chain. Antigen unknown. Trimming removed 10 bases at V and 4 bases at J, with 9 bases between. The CDR3 length is 11 residues. Germline values: CDR1 KGHDR, CDR2 SFDVKD. The data belong to a study of T cells in Graves' hyperthyroidism and ophthalmopathy. Looking at the study overall: Peripheral blood draws took place at initial diagnosis, ahead of any treatment. Study-level points and caveats: It was a median approximately six months before onset that the model predicted ophthalmopathy. Researchers found most expanded thyroid clonotypes above 0.001 in blood as well.

The PBMCs were sourced from fresh peripheral blood (around 9.9 ml). Amplification of TCR beta CDR3 regions used RNA as the template. In the first-round RT-PCR of the TCR CDR3, the HTBI primer set was used. Using its own MiXCR run on the multiplex PCR reads, TCRdb lists one record per CDR3 protein. The profile shows hundreds of thousands of distinct CDR3 sequences, about 15% of them singletons. This receptor was taken from a woman under 30 with Graves' hyperthyroidism. Sequenced: blood. This chain links TRBV24-1 with TRBJ2-5; D may be TRBD2 (5 bases). In nucleotides, the CDR3 is TGTGCCACTTCCGCGGGAGAGACCCAGTACTTC. Amino acid sequence: CATSAGETQYF.